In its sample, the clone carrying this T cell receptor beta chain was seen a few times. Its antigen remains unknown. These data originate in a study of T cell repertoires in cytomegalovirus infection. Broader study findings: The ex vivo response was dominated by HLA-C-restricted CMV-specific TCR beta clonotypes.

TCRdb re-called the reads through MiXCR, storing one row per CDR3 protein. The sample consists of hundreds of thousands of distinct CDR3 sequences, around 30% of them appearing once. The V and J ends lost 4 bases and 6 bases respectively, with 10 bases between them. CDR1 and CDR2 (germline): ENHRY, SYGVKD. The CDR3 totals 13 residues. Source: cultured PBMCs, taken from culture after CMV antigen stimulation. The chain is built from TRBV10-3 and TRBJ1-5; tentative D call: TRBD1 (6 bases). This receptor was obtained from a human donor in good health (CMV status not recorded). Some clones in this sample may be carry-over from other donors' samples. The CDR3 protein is CAISGTEGQPQHF. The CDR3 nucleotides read TGTGCCATCAGTGGGACAGAGGGTCAGCCCCAGCATTTT.